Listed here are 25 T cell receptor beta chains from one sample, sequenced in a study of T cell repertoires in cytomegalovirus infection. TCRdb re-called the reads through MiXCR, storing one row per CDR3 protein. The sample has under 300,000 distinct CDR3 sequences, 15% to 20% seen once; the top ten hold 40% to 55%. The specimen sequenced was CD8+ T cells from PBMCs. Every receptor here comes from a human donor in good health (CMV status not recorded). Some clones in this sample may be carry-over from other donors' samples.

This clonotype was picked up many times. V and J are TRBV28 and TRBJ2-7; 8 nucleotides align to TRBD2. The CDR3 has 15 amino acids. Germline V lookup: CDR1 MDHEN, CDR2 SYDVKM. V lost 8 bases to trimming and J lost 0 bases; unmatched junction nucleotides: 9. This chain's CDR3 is CASGPSGGGSYEQYF. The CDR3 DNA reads TGTGCCAGCGGTCCCAGCGGGGGAGGCTCCTACGAGCAGTACTTC.

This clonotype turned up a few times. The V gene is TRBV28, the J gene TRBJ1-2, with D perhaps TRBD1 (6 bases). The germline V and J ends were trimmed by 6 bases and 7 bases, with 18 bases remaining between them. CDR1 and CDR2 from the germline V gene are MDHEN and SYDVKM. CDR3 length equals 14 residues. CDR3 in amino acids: CASSPRTVDGGYTF. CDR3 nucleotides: TGTGCCAGCAGCCCAAGGACAGTTGATGGTGGCTACACCTTC.

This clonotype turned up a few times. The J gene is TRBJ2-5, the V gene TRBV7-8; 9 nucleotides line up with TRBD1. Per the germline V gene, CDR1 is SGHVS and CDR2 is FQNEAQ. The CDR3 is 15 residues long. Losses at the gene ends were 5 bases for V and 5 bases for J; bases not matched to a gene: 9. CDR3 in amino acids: CASSAQQGAPETQYF. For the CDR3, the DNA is TGTGCCAGCAGCGCCCAACAGGGGGCGCCGGAGACCCAGTACTTC.

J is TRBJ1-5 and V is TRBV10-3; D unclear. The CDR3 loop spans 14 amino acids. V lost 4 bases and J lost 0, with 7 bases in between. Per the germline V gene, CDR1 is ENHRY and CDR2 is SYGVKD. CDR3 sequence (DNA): TGTGCCATCAGTGTAGAGGGTAGCAATCAGCCCCAGCATTTT. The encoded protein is CAISVEGSNQPQHF.

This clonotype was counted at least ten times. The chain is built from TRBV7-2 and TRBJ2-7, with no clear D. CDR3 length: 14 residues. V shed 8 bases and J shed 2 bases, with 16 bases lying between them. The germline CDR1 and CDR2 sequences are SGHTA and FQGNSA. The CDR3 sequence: CASAIYPFTYEQYF. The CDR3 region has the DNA TGTGCCAGCGCCATTTATCCCTTTACCTACGAGCAGTACTTC.

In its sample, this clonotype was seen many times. The CDR3 DNA reads TGCAGCGTTGATGGGGGACAGGGCTCTGGCTACACCTTC. Residues: CSVDGGQGSGYTF. The chain couples TRBV29-1 to TRBJ1-2, with 9 bases identical to TRBD1. V shed 3 bases, J shed 7 bases, and the junction held 6 bases outside the gene matches. Germline assignment: CDR1 SQVTM and CDR2 ANQGSEA. This CDR3 contains 13 residues.

This chain's CDR3 is CATSRDRGTDPYGYTF. The CDR3 nucleotides are TGTGCCACCAGCAGAGATCGAGGAACGGACCCATATGGCTACACCTTC. This chain uses TRBV15 with TRBJ1-2; D remains unclear. Trimming took 0 bases from V and 5 from J, leaving 16 bases between them. This CDR3 has 16 residues. Germline V lookup: CDR1 LNHNV, CDR2 YYDKDF (reference sequence).

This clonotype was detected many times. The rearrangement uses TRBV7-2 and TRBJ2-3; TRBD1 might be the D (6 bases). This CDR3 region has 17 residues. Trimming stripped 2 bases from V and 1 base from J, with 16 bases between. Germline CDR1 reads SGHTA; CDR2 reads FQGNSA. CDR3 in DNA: TGTGCCAGCAGCTTAATGGACAGACTGGCCGGCACAGATACGCAGTATTTT. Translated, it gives CASSLMDRLAGTDTQYF.

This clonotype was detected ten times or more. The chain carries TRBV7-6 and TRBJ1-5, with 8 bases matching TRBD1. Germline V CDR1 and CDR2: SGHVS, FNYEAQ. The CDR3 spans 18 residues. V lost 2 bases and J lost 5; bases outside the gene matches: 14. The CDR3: CASSLHPPDRDLHQPQHF. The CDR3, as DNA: TGTGCCAGCAGCTTACATCCCCCGGACAGGGACCTGCATCAGCCCCAGCATTTT.

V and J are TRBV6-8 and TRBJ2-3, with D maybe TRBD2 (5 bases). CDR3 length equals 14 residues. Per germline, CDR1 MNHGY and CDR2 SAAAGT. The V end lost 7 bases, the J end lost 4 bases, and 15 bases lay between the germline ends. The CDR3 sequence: CASNLTGFADTQYF. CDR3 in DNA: TGTGCCAGCAACTTAACGGGGTTTGCAGATACGCAGTATTTT.

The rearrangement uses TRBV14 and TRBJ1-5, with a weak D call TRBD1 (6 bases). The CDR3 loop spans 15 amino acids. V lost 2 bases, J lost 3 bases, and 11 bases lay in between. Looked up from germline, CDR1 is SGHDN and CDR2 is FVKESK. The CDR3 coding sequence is TGTGCCAGCAGCCAATTTGCAGGGGTCAATCAGCCCCAGCATTTT. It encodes CASSQFAGVNQPQHF.

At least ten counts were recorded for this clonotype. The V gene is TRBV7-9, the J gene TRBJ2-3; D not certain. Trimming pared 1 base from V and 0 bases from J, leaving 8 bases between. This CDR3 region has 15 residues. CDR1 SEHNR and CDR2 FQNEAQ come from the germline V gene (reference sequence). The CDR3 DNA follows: TGTGCCAGCAGCTTAGAGGAGACGAGCACAGATACGCAGTATTTT. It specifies CASSLEETSTDTQYF.

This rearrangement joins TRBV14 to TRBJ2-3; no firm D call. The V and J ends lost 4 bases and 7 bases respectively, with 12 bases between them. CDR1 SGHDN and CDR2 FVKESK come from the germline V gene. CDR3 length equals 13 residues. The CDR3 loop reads CASSPQGQNTQYF. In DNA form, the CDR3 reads TGTGCCAGCAGCCCGCAAGGGCAGAATACGCAGTATTTT.

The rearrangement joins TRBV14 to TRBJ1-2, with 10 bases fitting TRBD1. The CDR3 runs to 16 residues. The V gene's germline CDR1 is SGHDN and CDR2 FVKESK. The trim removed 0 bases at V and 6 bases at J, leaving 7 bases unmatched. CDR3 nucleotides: TGTGCCAGCAGCCAAGAAGTCTACGGACAGGGGGATGGCTACACCTTC. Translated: CASSQEVYGQGDGYTF.

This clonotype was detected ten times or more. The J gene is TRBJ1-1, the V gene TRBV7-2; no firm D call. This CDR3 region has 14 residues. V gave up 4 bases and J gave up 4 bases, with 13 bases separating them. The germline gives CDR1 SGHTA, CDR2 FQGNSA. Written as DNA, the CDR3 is TGTGCCAGCAGCTCTAGGGATGGTGGCACTGAAGCTTTCTTT. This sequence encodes CASSSRDGGTEAFF.

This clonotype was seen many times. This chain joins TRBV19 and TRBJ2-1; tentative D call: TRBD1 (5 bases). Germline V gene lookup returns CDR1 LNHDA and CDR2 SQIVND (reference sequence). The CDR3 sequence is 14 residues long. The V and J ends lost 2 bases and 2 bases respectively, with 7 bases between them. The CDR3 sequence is CASSIQGPYNEQFF. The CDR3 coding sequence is TGTGCCAGTAGTATACAGGGTCCCTACAATGAGCAGTTCTTC.

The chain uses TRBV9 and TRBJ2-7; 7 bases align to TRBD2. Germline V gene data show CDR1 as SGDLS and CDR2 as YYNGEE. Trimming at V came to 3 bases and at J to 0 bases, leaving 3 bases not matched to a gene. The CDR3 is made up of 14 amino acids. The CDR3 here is CASSAASGSYEQYF. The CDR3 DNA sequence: TGTGCCAGCAGCGCCGCTAGCGGCTCCTACGAGCAGTACTTC.

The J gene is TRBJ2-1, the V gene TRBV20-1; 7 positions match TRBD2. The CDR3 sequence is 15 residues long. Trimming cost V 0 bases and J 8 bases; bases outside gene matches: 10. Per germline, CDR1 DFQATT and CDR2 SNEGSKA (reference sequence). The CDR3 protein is CSARDEWGRVDEQFF. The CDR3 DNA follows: TGCAGTGCTAGAGATGAGTGGGGGAGGGTCGATGAGCAGTTCTTC.

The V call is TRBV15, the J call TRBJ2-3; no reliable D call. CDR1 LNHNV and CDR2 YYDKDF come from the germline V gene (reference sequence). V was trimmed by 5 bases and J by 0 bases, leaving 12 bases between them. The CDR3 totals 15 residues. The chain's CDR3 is CATSLRPLSTDTQYF. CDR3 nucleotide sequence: TGTGCCACCAGCCTAAGACCCCTAAGCACAGATACGCAGTATTTT.

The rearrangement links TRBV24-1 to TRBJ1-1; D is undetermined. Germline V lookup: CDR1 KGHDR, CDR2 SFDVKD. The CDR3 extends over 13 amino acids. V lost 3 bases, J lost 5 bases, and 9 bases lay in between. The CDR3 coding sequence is TGTGCCACCAGTGATGGCTTGAGGACTGAAGCTTTCTTT. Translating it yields CATSDGLRTEAFF.

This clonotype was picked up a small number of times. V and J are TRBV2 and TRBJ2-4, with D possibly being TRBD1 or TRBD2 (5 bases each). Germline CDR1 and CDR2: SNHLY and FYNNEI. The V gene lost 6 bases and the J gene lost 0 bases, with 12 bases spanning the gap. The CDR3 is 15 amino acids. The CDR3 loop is CASRGTTAAKNIQYF. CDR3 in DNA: TGTGCCAGCAGGGGGACGACAGCAGCCAAAAACATTCAGTACTTC. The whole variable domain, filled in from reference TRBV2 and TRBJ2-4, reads EPEVTQTPSHQVTQMGQEVILRCVPISNHLYFYWYRQILGQKVEFLVSFYNNEISEKSEIFDDQFSVERPDGSNFTLKIRSTKLEDSAMYFCASRGTTAAKNIQYFGAGTRLSVL.

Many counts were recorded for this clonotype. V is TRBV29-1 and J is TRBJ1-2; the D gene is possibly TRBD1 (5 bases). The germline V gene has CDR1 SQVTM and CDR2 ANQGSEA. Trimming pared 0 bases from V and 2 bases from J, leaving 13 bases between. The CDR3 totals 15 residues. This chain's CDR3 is CSVEDLSDRNYGYTF. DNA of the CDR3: TGCAGCGTTGAAGATTTGTCCGACAGAAACTATGGCTACACCTTC.

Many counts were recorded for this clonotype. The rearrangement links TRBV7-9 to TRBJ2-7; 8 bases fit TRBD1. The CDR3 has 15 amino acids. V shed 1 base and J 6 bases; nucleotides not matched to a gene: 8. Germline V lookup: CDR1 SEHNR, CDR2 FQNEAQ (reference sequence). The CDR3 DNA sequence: TGTGCCAGCAGCTTAGGGGGACAGGTACAATCCGAGCAGTACTTC. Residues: CASSLGGQVQSEQYF.

The CDR3 DNA follows: TGCAGTGCCCTGTTGTGGGGTACCTCCTACGAGCAGTACTTC. It is translated as CSALLWGTSYEQYF. V is TRBV20-1 and J is TRBJ2-7; D is uncertain. Germline V gene lookup returns CDR1 DFQATT and CDR2 SNEGSKA (reference sequence). V lost 6 bases to trimming and J lost 0 bases, with 15 bases between them. CDR3 length: 14 residues.

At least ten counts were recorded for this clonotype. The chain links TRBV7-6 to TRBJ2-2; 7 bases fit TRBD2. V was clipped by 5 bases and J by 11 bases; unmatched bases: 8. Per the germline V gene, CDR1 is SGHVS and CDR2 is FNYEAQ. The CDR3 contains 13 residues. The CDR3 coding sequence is TGTGCCAGCAGCCCAGGAACGGGAGGCGAGCTGTTTTTT. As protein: CASSPGTGGELFF.